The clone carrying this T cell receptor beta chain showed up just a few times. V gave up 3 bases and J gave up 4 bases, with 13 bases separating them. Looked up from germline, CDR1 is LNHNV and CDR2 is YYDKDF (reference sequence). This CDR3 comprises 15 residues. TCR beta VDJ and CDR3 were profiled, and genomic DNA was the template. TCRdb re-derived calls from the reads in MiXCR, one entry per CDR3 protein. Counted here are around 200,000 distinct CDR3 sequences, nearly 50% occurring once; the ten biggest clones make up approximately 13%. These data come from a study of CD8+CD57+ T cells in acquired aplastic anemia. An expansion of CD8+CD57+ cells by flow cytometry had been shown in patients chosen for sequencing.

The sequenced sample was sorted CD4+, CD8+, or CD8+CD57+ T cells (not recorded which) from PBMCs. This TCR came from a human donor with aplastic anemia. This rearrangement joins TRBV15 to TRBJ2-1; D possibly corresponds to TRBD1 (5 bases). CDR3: CATSSSGHKYNEQFF. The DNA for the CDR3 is TGTGCCACCAGCAGCTCCGGACATAAATACAATGAGCAGTTCTTC.